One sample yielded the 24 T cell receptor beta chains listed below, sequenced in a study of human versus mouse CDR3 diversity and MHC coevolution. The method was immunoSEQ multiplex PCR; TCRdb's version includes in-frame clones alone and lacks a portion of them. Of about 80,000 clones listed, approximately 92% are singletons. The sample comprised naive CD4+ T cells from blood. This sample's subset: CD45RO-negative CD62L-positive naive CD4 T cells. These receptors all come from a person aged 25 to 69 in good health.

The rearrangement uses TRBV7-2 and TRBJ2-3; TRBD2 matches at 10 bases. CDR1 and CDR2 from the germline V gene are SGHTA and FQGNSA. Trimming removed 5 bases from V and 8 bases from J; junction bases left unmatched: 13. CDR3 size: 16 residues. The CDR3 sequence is CASSPPGLAEGSTQYF. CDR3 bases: TGTGCCAGCAGCCCACCTGGACTAGCGGAGGGAAGTACGCAGTATTTT. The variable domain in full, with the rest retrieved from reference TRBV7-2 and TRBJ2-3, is GAGVSQSPSNKVTEKGKDVELRCDPISGHTALYWYRQSLGQGLEFLIYFQGNSAPDKSGLPSDRFSAERTGGSVSTLTIQRTQQEDSAVYLCASSPPGLAEGSTQYFGPGTRLTVL.

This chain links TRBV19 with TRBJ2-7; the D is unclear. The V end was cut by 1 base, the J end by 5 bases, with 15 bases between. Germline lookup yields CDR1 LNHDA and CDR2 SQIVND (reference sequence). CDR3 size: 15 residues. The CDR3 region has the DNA TGTGCCAGTAGTATAGGAGGCACCGTGCCCAACGAGCAGTACTTC. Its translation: CASSIGGTVPNEQYF.

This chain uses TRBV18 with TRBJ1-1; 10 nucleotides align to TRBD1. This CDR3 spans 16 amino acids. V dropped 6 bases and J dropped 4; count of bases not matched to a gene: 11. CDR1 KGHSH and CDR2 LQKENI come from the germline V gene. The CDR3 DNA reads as TGTGCCAGCTCGACGGGACAGGGGAGAATTTCCACTGAAGCTTTCTTT. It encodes CASSTGQGRISTEAFF.

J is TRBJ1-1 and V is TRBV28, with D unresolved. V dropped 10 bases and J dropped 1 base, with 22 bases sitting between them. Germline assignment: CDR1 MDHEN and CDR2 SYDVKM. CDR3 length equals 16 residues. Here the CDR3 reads CATRSGEGVTNTEAFF. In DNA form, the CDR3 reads TGTGCCACCCGGTCCGGGGAGGGTGTTACGAACACTGAAGCTTTCTTT.

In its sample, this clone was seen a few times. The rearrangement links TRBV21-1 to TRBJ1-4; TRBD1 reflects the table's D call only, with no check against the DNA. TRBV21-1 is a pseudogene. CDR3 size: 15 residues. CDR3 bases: TGTGCCAGCAGCAAGACCCGCAGGAACTATGAAAAACTGTTTTTT. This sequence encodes CASSKTRRNYEKLFF.

The CDR3, as DNA: TGTGCCAGCAGTGCCGACAGGGGCCCGCAGTATTTT. It is translated as CASSADRGPQYF. The chain is built from TRBV6-1 and TRBJ2-3; 8 bases align to TRBD1. Germline V gene data show CDR1 as MNHNS and CDR2 as SASEGT. There are 12 residues in the CDR3. Trimming at V came to 4 bases and at J to 10 bases, leaving 4 bases not matched to a gene.

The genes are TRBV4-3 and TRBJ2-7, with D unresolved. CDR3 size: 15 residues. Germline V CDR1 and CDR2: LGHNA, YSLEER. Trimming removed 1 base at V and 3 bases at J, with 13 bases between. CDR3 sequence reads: CASSQVSAVNYEQYF. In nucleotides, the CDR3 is TGCGCCAGCAGCCAAGTCTCCGCGGTCAACTACGAGCAGTACTTC.

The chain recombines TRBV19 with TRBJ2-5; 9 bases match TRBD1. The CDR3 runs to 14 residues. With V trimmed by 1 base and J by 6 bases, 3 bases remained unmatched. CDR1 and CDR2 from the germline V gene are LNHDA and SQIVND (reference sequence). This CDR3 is CASSIGDRAKTQYF. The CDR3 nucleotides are TGTGCCAGTAGTATAGGGGACAGGGCCAAGACCCAGTACTTC.

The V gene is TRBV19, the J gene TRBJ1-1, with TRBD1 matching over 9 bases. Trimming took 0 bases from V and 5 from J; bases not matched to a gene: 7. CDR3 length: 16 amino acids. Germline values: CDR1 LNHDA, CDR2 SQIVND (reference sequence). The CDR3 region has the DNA TGTGCCAGTAGTATAGACCCCGACAGGGGGGGGACTGAAGCTTTCTTT. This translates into CASSIDPDRGGTEAFF.

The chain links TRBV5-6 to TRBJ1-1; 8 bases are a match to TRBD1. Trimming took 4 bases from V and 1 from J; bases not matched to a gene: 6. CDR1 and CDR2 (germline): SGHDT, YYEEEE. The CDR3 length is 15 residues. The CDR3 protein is CASSIWTGPNTEAFF. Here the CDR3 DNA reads TGTGCCAGCAGCATATGGACAGGGCCGAACACTGAAGCTTTCTTT.

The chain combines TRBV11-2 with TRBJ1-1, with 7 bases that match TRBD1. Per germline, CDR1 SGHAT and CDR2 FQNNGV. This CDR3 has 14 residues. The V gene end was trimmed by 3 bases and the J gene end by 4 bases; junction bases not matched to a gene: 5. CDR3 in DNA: TGTGCCAGCAGCTTGACAGGGCAGGGCACTGAAGCTTTCTTT. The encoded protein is CASSLTGQGTEAFF.

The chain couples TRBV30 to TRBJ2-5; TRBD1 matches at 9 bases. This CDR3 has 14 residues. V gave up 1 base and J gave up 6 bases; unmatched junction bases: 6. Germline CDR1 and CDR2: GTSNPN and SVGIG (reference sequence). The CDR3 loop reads CAWSEQGAGQTQYF. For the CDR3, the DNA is TGTGCCTGGAGTGAACAGGGGGCGGGGCAGACCCAGTACTTC.

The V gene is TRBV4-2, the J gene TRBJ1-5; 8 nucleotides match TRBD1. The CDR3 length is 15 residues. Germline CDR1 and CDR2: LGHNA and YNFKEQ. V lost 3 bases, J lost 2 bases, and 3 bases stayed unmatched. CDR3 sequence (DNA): TGTGCCAGCAGCCACGGACAGGGCGGCAATCAGCCCCAGCATTTT. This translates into CASSHGQGGNQPQHF.

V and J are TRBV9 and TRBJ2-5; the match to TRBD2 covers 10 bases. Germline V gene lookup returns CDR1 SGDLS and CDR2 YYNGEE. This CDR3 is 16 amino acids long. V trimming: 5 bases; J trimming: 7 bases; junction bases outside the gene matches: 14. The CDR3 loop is CASSETPRERGGTQYF. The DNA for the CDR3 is TGTGCCAGCAGTGAAACCCCTCGGGAGCGGGGGGGGACCCAGTACTTC.

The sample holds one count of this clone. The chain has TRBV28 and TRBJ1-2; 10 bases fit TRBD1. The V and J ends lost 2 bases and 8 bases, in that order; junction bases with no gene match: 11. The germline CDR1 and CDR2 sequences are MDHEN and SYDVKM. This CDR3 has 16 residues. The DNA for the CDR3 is TGTGCCAGCAGTTTACCCGCCGGGGACAGGGGAGGCGGCTACACCTTC. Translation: CASSLPAGDRGGGYTF.

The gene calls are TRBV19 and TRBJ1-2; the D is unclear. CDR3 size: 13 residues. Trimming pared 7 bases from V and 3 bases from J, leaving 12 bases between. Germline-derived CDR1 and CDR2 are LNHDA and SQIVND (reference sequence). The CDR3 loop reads CASTREEYYGYTF. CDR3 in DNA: TGTGCCAGTACCCGAGAGGAGTACTATGGCTACACCTTC.

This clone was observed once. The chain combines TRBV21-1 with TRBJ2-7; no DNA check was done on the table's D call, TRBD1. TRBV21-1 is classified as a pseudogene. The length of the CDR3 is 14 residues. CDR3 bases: TGTGCCAGCAGGGGGACAGGGACTTACTACGAGCAGTACTTC. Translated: CASRGTGTYYEQYF.

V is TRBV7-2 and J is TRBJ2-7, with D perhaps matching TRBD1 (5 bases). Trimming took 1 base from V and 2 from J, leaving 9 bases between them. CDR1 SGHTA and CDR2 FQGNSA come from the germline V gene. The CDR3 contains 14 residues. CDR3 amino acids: CASSLEYRTYEQYF. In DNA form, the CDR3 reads TGTGCCAGCAGCTTAGAGTACAGGACCTACGAGCAGTACTTC.

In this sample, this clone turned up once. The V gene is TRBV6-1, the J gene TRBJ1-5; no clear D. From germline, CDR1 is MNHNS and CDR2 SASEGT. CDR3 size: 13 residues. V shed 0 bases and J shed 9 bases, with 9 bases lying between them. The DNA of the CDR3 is TGTGCCAGCAGTGAAGCATGGGGAGGGCCCCAGCATTTT. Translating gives CASSEAWGGPQHF.

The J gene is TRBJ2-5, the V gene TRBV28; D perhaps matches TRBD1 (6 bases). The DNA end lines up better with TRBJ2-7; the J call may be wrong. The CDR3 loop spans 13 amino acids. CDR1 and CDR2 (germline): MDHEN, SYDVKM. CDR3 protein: CAIHGQNSYEQYF. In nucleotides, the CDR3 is TGTGCCATTCATGGACAGAACTCCTACGAGCAGTACTTC.

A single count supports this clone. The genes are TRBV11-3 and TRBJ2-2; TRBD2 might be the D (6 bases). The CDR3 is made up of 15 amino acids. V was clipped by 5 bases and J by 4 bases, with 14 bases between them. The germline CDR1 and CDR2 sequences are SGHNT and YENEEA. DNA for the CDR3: TGTGCCAGCAGCCGGGGGAACCCGGGCACCGGGGAGCTGTTTTTT. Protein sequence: CASSRGNPGTGELFF.

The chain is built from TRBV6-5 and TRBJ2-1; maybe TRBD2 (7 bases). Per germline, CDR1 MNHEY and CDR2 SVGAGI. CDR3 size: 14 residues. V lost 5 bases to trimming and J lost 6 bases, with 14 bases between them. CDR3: CASSPIGGVNEQFF. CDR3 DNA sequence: TGTGCCAGCAGTCCCATAGGGGGGGTCAATGAGCAGTTCTTC.

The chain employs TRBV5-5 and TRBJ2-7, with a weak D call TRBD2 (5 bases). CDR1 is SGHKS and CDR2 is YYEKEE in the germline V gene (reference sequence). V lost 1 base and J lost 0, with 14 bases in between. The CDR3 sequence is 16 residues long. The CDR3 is CASSLSGSTASYEQYF. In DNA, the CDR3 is TGTGCCAGCAGCTTGTCGGGGTCGACGGCCTCCTACGAGCAGTACTTC.

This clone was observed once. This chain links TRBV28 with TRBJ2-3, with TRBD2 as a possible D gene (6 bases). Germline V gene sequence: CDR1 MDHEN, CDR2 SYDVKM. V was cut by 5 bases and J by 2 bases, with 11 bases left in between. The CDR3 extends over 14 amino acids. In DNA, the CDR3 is TGTGCCAGCAGTACGCCGGGACTCACAGATACGCAGTATTTT. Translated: CASSTPGLTDTQYF. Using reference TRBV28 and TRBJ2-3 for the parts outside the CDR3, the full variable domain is DVKVTQSSRYLVKRTGEKVFLECVQDMDHENMFWYRQDPGLGLRLIYFSYDVKMKEKGDIPEGYSVSREKKERFSLILESASTNQTSMYLCASSTPGLTDTQYFGPGTRLTVL.